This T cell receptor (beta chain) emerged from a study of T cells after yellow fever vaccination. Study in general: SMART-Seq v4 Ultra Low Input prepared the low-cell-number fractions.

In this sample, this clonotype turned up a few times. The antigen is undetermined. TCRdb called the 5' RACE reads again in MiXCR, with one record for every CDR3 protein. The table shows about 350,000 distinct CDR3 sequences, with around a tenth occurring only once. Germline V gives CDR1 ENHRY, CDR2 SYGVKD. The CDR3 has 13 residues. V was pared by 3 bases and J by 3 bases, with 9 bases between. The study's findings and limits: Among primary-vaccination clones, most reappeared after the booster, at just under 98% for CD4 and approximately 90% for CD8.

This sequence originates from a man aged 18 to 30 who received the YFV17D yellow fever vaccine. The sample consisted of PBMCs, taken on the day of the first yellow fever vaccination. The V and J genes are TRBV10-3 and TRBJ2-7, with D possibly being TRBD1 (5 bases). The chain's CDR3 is CAISDKGDYEQYV. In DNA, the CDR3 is TGTGCCATCAGTGATAAAGGGGACTACGAGCAGTACGTC.